Sequencing of this TCR beta chain was carried out in a study of beta chain features in type 1 diabetes. V lost 1 base and J 2 bases, leaving 9 bases between the germline ends. Germline assignment: CDR1 SGHTA and CDR2 FQGNSA. This CDR3 contains 14 residues. This clone was seen a handful of times. Different DNA sequences within this sample yield the same CDR3. Reverse transcribing all isolated RNA meant expressed TCRB transcripts were sequenced. Assay: immunoSEQ multiplex PCR; the TCRdb copy retains only in-frame clones and omits some. Altogether 140,000 to 150,000 clones are present, around 51% being singletons, with the ten largest covering approximately 0.4%.

The rearrangement joins TRBV7-2 to TRBJ2-7, with D unresolved. Sequenced sample: Tregs from blood. The receptor's source is a man between 18 and 35 years old in good health. In DNA form, the CDR3 reads TGTGCCAGCAGCTTAGTGGGTGGGCCCTACGAGCAGTACTTC. This encodes CASSLVGGPYEQYF.